Listed here are 18 T cell receptor beta chains from one sample, sequenced in a study of radiotherapy plus CTLA-4 blockade in lung cancer. Repertoires were generated with immunoSEQ multiplex PCR, while TCRdb's copy carries only in-frame clones and drops some. Here the sample spans about 60,000 clones, 77% being singletons. The material was peripheral blood, obtained from a patient treated with radiotherapy plus ipilimumab. The receptors were sampled from a human donor with non-small cell lung cancer who had a partial response to radiotherapy plus ipilimumab.

This chain links TRBV11-2 with TRBJ1-1, with 10 bases that match TRBD1. The CDR3 has 14 residues. Unmatched junction bases numbered 7, after V lost 5 bases and J lost 7 bases. CDR1 is SGHAT, CDR2 FQNNGV, per germline. CDR3 in amino acids: CASSTRTGGVEAFF. The CDR3 DNA is TGTGCCAGCAGCACCAGGACAGGGGGGGTTGAAGCTTTCTTT.

This CDR3 is CASRGTVYGYTF. CDR3 DNA: TGTGCCAGCAGAGGGACAGTCTATGGCTACACCTTC. The chain combines TRBV6-5 with TRBJ1-2; 7 bases are shared with TRBD1. The V gene end was trimmed by 6 bases and the J gene end by 4 bases; junction bases not matched to a gene: 2. The length of the CDR3 is 12 residues. Germline V gene lookup returns CDR1 MNHEY and CDR2 SVGAGI.

CDR3 in DNA: TGCAGCGTTGAGACACTAGCGGGGGGTTTCCAAGAGACCCAGTACTTC. Its protein product is CSVETLAGGFQETQYF. The V gene is TRBV29-1, the J gene TRBJ2-5; 12 nucleotides agree with TRBD2. Germline values: CDR1 SQVTM, CDR2 ANQGSEA. The CDR3 covers 16 residues. Trimming took 3 bases from V and 1 from J; bases not matched to a gene: 6. The whole variable domain, remainder taken from reference TRBV29-1 and TRBJ2-5, is SAVISQKPSRDICQRGTSLTIQCQVDSQVTMMFWYRQQPGQSLTLIATANQGSEATYESGFVIDKFPISRPNLTFSTLTVSNMSPEDSSIYLCSVETLAGGFQETQYFGPGTRLLVL.

V gene TRBV5-1 combines with J gene TRBJ1-6, with D tentatively TRBD1 (6 bases). The CDR3 runs 17 residues. Germline-derived CDR1 and CDR2 are SGHRS and YFSETQ. V was pared by 0 bases and J by 6 bases, with 16 bases between. The CDR3, as DNA: TGCGCCAGCAGCTTGGCCACTCGGGGGGGCGGTAATTCACCCCTCCACTTT. Its translation is CASSLATRGGGNSPLHF.

This clone was seen a handful of times. V and J are TRBV6-1 and TRBJ2-7; D is possibly TRBD1 (6 bases). The germline V and J ends were trimmed by 0 bases and 6 bases, with 9 bases remaining between them. CDR1 is MNHNS and CDR2 is SASEGT in the germline V gene. The CDR3 runs 13 residues. The CDR3 protein is CASSEATGREQYF. In DNA form, the CDR3 reads TGTGCCAGCAGTGAAGCGACAGGCCGCGAGCAGTACTTC.

The rearrangement links TRBV28 to TRBJ1-5; 8 bases line up with TRBD1. The CDR3 runs to 14 residues. V shed 6 bases, J shed 7 bases, and the junction held 8 bases outside the gene matches. Germline values: CDR1 MDHEN, CDR2 SYDVKM. CDR3 nucleotide sequence: TGTGCCAGCAGCATCGGGACAGGCGAACAGCCCCAGCATTTT. Amino acid sequence: CASSIGTGEQPQHF.

The chain recombines TRBV15 with TRBJ2-1; TRBD2 is a possible D gene (7 bases). Germline V CDR1 and CDR2: LNHNV, YYDKDF (reference sequence). Trimming took off 5 bases at V and 0 bases at J, with 17 bases between the two ends. CDR3 length: 17 residues. CDR3 residues: CATSPPRGGRSYNEQFF. In DNA, the CDR3 is TGTGCCACCAGCCCTCCGAGGGGGGGTCGCTCCTACAATGAGCAGTTCTTC.

The chain carries TRBV19 and TRBJ2-5; TRBD2 might be the D (6 bases). The ends were cut back, 1 base at V and 1 base at J, with 7 bases in the middle. This CDR3 has 14 amino acids. Germline V lookup: CDR1 LNHDA, CDR2 SQIVND (reference sequence). CDR3 sequence: CASSIGLGQETQYF. The CDR3 DNA follows: TGTGCCAGTAGTATAGGACTAGGCCAAGAGACCCAGTACTTC.

CDR3 in DNA: TGTGCCAGCAGGCCGCCCCTAGCGGGGGGTGGGAATGAGCAGTTCTTC. Its protein product is CASRPPLAGGGNEQFF. The chain employs TRBV2 and TRBJ2-1; 11 bases fit TRBD2. Unmatched junction bases numbered 11, after V lost 6 bases and J lost 7 bases. The CDR3 runs to 16 residues. Germline CDR1 SNHLY, CDR2 FYNNEI.

The genes are TRBV2 and TRBJ2-5; 8 nucleotides align to TRBD1. Trimming took 8 bases from V and 3 from J; bases not matched to a gene: 11. Germline V lookup: CDR1 SNHLY, CDR2 FYNNEI. This CDR3 has 15 amino acids. CDR3 protein: CASGSPGQGKETQYF. The CDR3 bases are TGTGCCAGCGGCTCCCCCGGACAGGGCAAAGAGACCCAGTACTTC.

The rearrangement links TRBV2 to TRBJ1-5; 9 bases align to TRBD1. The CDR3 totals 13 residues. V shed 4 bases and J 7 bases; nucleotides not matched to a gene: 2. Germline lookup yields CDR1 SNHLY and CDR2 FYNNEI. As DNA, the CDR3 is TGTGCCAGCAGTGCTACAGGGGGCCAGCCCCAGCATTTT. Amino acid sequence: CASSATGGQPQHF.

The chain is built from TRBV5-1 and TRBJ1-6; D remains unclear. V gave up 0 bases and J gave up 10 bases, with 8 bases separating them. The germline gives CDR1 SGHRS, CDR2 YFSETQ. This CDR3 is 13 amino acids long. Here the CDR3 reads CASSLVGSSPLHF. In nucleotides, the CDR3 is TGCGCCAGCAGCTTGGTGGGGAGCTCACCCCTCCACTTT.

This chain links TRBV9 with TRBJ1-1; no firm D call. V was shortened by 0 bases and J by 1 base, with 7 bases between the two germline ends. Germline V gene sequence: CDR1 SGDLS, CDR2 YYNGEE. The CDR3 length is 14 residues. The chain's CDR3 is CASSVAPGNTEAFF. CDR3 nucleotide sequence: TGTGCCAGCAGCGTAGCCCCCGGGAACACTGAAGCTTTCTTT.

V gene TRBV4-2 combines with J gene TRBJ2-1, with 8 bases matching TRBD1. The CDR3 consists of 15 residues. J gave up 7 bases and V 8 bases, and 13 bases lay outside the gene matches. Per germline, CDR1 LGHNA and CDR2 YNFKEQ. CDR3 amino acids: CASRDRDRLENEQFF. CDR3 DNA: TGTGCCAGCCGGGACCGGGACAGGTTGGAGAATGAGCAGTTCTTC.

This clone occurred once. The V gene is TRBV7-9, the J gene TRBJ1-2, with D tentatively TRBD1 (6 bases). Germline V gene lookup returns CDR1 SEHNR and CDR2 FQNEAQ (reference sequence). The CDR3 length is 13 residues. Trimming stripped 1 base from V and 13 bases from J, with 16 bases between. In nucleotides, the CDR3 is TGTGCCAGCAGCTTAGGTGACACGAGGGGGTTCACCTTC. Encoded protein: CASSLGDTRGFTF.

V gene TRBV6-5 combines with J gene TRBJ1-6; D is perhaps TRBD1 (5 bases). CDR1 and CDR2 (germline): MNHEY, SVGAGI. V was shortened by 5 bases and J by 3 bases, with 5 bases between the two germline ends. The CDR3 runs 13 residues. CDR3 in amino acids: CASSTGYNSPLHF. The DNA of the CDR3 is TGTGCCAGCAGTACAGGCTATAATTCACCCCTCCACTTT.

The chain couples TRBV6-1 to TRBJ1-1; tentatively, D is TRBD1 (6 bases). V lost 7 bases and J lost 1, with 16 bases in between. This CDR3 has 15 residues. CDR1 is MNHNS, CDR2 SASEGT, per germline. The DNA of the CDR3 is TGTGCCAGCACCCGGCGGGGGGCAAGGAACACTGAAGCTTTCTTT. Residues: CASTRRGARNTEAFF.

CDR3 amino acids: CASSFYRLTHPYEQYF. The CDR3 bases are TGTGCCAGCAGCTTTTACAGGCTCACCCACCCCTACGAGCAGTACTTC. The J gene is TRBJ2-7, the V gene TRBV11-2; possibly TRBD1 for D (5 bases). V dropped 3 bases and J dropped 2 bases, with 17 bases sitting between them. The germline CDR1 and CDR2 sequences are SGHAT and FQNNGV. The CDR3 totals 16 residues.